The 7 T cell receptor beta chains presented below share a single source sample, sequenced in a study of graft-versus-host responses after intestinal transplantation. Their antigen targets remain unknown. The data were produced by immunoSEQ multiplex PCR, yet TCRdb's version contains in-frame clones alone and is incomplete. The table records 120,000 or so clones, around 95% of them present only once. Sequences were derived from unstimulated CD8+ T cells sorted from spleen or lymph node cells, sampled before intestinal transplant. The receptor source for this set is a human donor who received an intestinal transplant.

This chain uses TRBV6-1 with TRBJ2-7; D is unresolved. Germline loops: CDR1 MNHNS, CDR2 SASEGT. CDR3 size: 14 residues. With 3 bases removed from V and 1 base from J, the gap between germline ends came to 10 bases. CDR3 amino acids: CASSERRKSYEQYF. The CDR3 DNA reads TGTGCCAGCAGTGAGCGACGGAAGTCCTACGAGCAGTACTTC.

This chain uses TRBV2 with TRBJ2-6; D gene unclear. The CDR3 length is 15 residues. Germline CDR1 reads SNHLY; CDR2 reads FYNNEI. Trimming left V 2 bases short and J 0 bases short, with 5 bases between. CDR3 sequence: CASSETDSGANVLTF. CDR3 coding DNA: TGTGCCAGCAGTGAAACGGACTCTGGGGCCAACGTCCTGACTTTC.

The V gene is TRBV4-1, the J gene TRBJ2-5; TRBD1 matches 11 bases. The CDR3 sequence is 14 residues long. Trimming took 3 bases from V and 4 from J; bases not matched to a gene: 1. Germline V gives CDR1 MGHRA, CDR2 YSYEKL. CDR3 coding DNA: TGCGCCAGCAGCCAGGGACAGGGGGTAGAGACCCAGTACTTC. The encoded protein is CASSQGQGVETQYF.

The V call is TRBV11-2, the J call TRBJ2-5; 8 nucleotides agree with TRBD2. CDR3 length: 15 amino acids. Germline V lookup: CDR1 SGHAT, CDR2 FQNNGV. V trimming: 2 bases; J trimming: 4 bases; junction bases outside the gene matches: 6. The CDR3 is CASSLSGGVGETQYF. The CDR3 DNA reads TGTGCCAGCAGCTTATCCGGGGGGGTGGGAGAGACCCAGTACTTC.

The genes are TRBV21-1 and TRBJ2-1; TRBD1 was called by the table and not checked on the DNA. TRBV21-1 is a recognized pseudogene. The CDR3 covers 16 residues. CDR3: CASSKPPRQGANEQFF. The CDR3 DNA reads as TGTGCCAGCAGCAAACCACCAAGACAGGGGGCGAACGAGCAGTTCTTC.

This rearrangement joins TRBV25-1 to TRBJ1-2; tentative D call: TRBD1 (5 bases). CDR3 length: 15 amino acids. V lost 5 bases to trimming and J lost 8 bases, with 21 bases between them. Germline V gene data show CDR1 as MGHDK and CDR2 as SYGVNS. The CDR3 protein is CASSFTGTPRRGYTF. The DNA of the CDR3 is TGTGCCAGCAGTTTTACCGGGACCCCACGCCGAGGCTACACCTTC.

V usage is TRBV27 and J usage is TRBJ2-7; D is uncertain. CDR3 length: 13 amino acids. Trimming shortened V by 3 bases and J by 3 bases, and 9 bases separated the two germline ends. CDR1 and CDR2 from the germline V gene are MNHEY and SMNVEV (reference sequence). CDR3 in amino acids: CASSLTYNYEQYF. CDR3 nucleotides: TGTGCCAGCAGTTTGACCTATAACTACGAGCAGTACTTC.